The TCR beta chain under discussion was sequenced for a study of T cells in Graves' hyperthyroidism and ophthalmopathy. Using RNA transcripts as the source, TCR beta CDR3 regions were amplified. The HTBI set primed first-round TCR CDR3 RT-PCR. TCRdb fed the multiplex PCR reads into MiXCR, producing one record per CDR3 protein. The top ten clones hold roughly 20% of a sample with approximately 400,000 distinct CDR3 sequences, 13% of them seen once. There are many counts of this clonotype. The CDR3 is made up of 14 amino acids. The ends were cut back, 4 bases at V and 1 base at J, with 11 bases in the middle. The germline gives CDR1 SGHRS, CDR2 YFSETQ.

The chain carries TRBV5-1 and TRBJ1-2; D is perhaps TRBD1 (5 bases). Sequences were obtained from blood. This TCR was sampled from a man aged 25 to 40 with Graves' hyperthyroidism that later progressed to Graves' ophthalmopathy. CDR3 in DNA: TGCGCCAGCAGCCCGATGACAGATAACTATGGCTACACCTTC. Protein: CASSPMTDNYGYTF.